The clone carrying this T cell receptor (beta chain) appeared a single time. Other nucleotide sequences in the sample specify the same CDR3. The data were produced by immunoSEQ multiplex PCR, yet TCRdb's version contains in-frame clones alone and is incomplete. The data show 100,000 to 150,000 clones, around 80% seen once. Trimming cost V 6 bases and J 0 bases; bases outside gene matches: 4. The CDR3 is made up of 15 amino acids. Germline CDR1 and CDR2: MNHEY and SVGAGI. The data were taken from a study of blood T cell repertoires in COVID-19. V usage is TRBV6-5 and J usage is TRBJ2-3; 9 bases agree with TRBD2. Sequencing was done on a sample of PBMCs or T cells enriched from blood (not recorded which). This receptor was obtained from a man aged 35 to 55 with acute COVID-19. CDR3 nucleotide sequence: TGTGCCAGCAGCTCGACTAGCGGAAGCACAGATACGCAGTATTTT. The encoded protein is CASSSTSGSTDTQYF.